One and the same sample provided the 9 T cell receptor beta chains below, sequenced in a study of response to subunit inactivated influenza vaccine. TCRdb re-called the RT-PCR reads with MiXCR, one entry per CDR3 protein. Of over 750,000 distinct CDR3 sequences in the sample, around 20% were seen once. This specimen consisted of PBMCs from blood, obtained about 5 days after vaccination. Receptors were obtained from a man between 45 and 60 years old who received an inactivated influenza vaccine.

The genes are TRBV9 and TRBJ1-2, with a tentative D call TRBD1 (5 bases). Germline CDR1 is SGDLS and CDR2 is YYNGEE. CDR3 length: 16 amino acids. The V end was cut by 4 bases, the J end by 4 bases, with 20 bases between. The CDR3 DNA reads as TGTGCCAGCAGCTCGACCGACAGCCCGCTCCCCTATGGCTACACCTTC. Residues: CASSSTDSPLPYGYTF.

There are a few counts of this clonotype. The chain couples TRBV10-3 to TRBJ1-5, with D unresolved. This CDR3 comprises 12 residues. CDR1 is ENHRY, CDR2 SYGVKD, per germline. Between the trimmed V and J ends, which lost 6 bases and 5 bases, there was a span of 8 bases. The CDR3 protein is CAIRGRDQPQHF. In nucleotides, the CDR3 is TGTGCCATCAGGGGTAGGGATCAGCCCCAGCATTTT.

This clonotype was counted only a few times. The chain uses TRBV7-2 and TRBJ2-5, with a possible D match to TRBD2 (5 bases). CDR1 and CDR2 (germline): SGHTA, FQGNSA. CDR3 length: 16 residues. With 4 bases removed from V and 5 bases from J, the gap between germline ends came to 20 bases. The chain's CDR3 is CASSSQVSQTGETQYF. The CDR3, as DNA: TGTGCCAGCAGCTCCCAGGTTTCGCAGACGGGGGAGACCCAGTACTTC.

The chain uses TRBV19 and TRBJ2-2; TRBD2 matches at 7 bases. The CDR3 extends over 15 amino acids. The V gene's germline CDR1 is LNHDA and CDR2 SQIVND (reference sequence). The junction had 10 bases not matched to a gene; V was cut back by 5 bases and J by 7 bases. The CDR3 coding sequence is TGTGCCAGTAGTTACTCCGGGACTAAGGTCGGGGAGCTGTTTTTT. It encodes CASSYSGTKVGELFF.

The CDR3 sequence: CASSSIFGLDTDTQYF. The CDR3 DNA reads as TGTGCCAGCAGCTCCATTTTCGGGCTGGACACAGATACGCAGTATTTT. This chain connects TRBV5-4 to TRBJ2-3; D not certain. CDR1 is SGHNT and CDR2 is YYREEE in the germline V gene (reference sequence). This CDR3 region has 16 residues. V was cut by 3 bases and J by 2 bases, with 16 bases left in between.

This clonotype was seen more than once but under ten times. V usage is TRBV28 and J usage is TRBJ1-6; no clear D. Trimming took off 4 bases at V and 9 bases at J, with 10 bases between the two ends. This CDR3 is 13 amino acids long. Germline lookup yields CDR1 MDHEN and CDR2 SYDVKM. The CDR3 DNA follows: TGTGCCAGCAGTTCATCTTCGGGTTCACCCCTCCACTTT. It specifies CASSSSSGSPLHF.

This sequence joins TRBV2 and TRBJ2-2; 9 positions agree with TRBD2. The germline gives CDR1 SNHLY, CDR2 FYNNEI. The V and J ends lost 10 bases and 6 bases, in that order; junction bases with no gene match: 9. The CDR3 length is 14 residues. The CDR3: CATRGLASAGELFF. The CDR3 DNA sequence: TGTGCCACGAGAGGACTAGCGTCAGCCGGGGAGCTGTTTTTT.

This clonotype was found a few times. The chain recombines TRBV12-3 or TRBV12-4 with TRBJ2-7, with 8 bases identical to TRBD1. Trimming removed 5 bases from V and 0 bases from J; junction bases left unmatched: 3. The length of the CDR3 is 14 residues. This CDR3 reads CASSPRGRSYEQYF. CDR3 bases: TGTGCCAGCAGTCCCAGGGGGCGCTCCTACGAGCAGTACTTC.

This clonotype was seen more than once but under ten times. This chain joins TRBV29-1 and TRBJ2-2; 8 bases line up with TRBD1. The junction had 6 bases not matched to a gene; V was cut back by 3 bases and J by 6 bases. Germline CDR1 is SQVTM and CDR2 is ANQGSEA. The CDR3 totals 14 residues. CDR3 nucleotides: TGCAGCGTTGAGGACAGGGAATCCCCCGGGGAGCTGTTTTTT. It yields the protein CSVEDRESPGELFF.